The present TCR beta chain was sequenced within a study of blood T cell repertoires in COVID-19. Whole-study context: The cDNA or gDNA used as material had been derived from T cells, B-cell-depleted T cells, or PBMCs.

This CDR3 is built from 13 residues. The ends were cut back, 0 bases at V and 5 bases at J, with 7 bases in the middle. Seattle patient enrollment occurred during active infection, with longitudinal follow-up thereafter. How the authors handled the data: Amplification of reference gene primers was used by the study to estimate nucleated cell counts. TCRdb keeps only in-frame clones here, not all; method: immunoSEQ multiplex PCR. V and J calls and clone size are those listed in that table; D and trimming were worked out from the DNA. The sample holds 200,000 to 300,000 clones, around 86% seen once. The sequenced material came from peripheral blood. This receptor was obtained from a woman in her fifties or sixties with COVID-19, enrolled during active disease. This chain connects TRBV12-3 or TRBV12-4 to TRBJ2-5; perhaps TRBD1 as D (5 bases). CDR3: CASSLAQGETQYF. The CDR3, as DNA: TGTGCCAGCAGTTTAGCGCAGGGCGAGACCCAGTACTTC.